The 10 T cell receptor beta chains below come from one sample, sequenced in a study of regulatory T cells in long-lasting Graves disease. Building the TCR beta libraries relied on iRepertoire HTBI primers, and CDR3 regions underwent Arm-PCR. TCRdb reanalysed the multiplex PCR reads using MiXCR and keeps one entry per CDR3 protein. The sample lists fewer than 650,000 distinct CDR3 sequences, about 15% occurring once. Time point given: newly diagnosed GD, antithyroid drugs for less than 3 months. The TCR library used RNA extracted from PBMCs. These data were also filed under a second study, of T cells in Graves' hyperthyroidism and ophthalmopathy.

The source was peripheral blood mononuclear cells (PBMCs), collected at new diagnosis, from a patient treated with antithyroid drugs. The receptors here all came from a woman in her twenties or thirties with Graves disease.

This clonotype came up a few times. The genes are TRBV6-2 or TRBV6-3 and TRBJ1-5, with D maybe TRBD1 (5 bases). The germline gives CDR1 MNHEY, CDR2 SVGEGT. Trimming took 6 bases from V and 7 from J, leaving 16 bases between them. CDR3 size: 14 residues. The CDR3 nucleotides read TGTGCCAGCAGCCAAGACATCGGGGGACAGCCCCAGCATTTT. Protein product: CASSQDIGGQPQHF.

There are many counts of this clonotype. The genes are TRBV27 and TRBJ2-4; TRBD2 matches at 13 bases. Trimming cost V 5 bases and J 8 bases; bases outside gene matches: 12. Germline V gene lookup returns CDR1 MNHEY and CDR2 SMNVEV (reference sequence). CDR3 length equals 17 residues. CDR3 sequence (DNA): TGTGCCAGCAGTCCCCAACTAGCGGGAGGGCCGTGGGACATTCAGTACTTC. Residues: CASSPQLAGGPWDIQYF.

This clonotype showed up many times. This chain joins TRBV7-2 and TRBJ1-4; D not resolved. Trimming took off 0 bases at V and 8 bases at J, with 10 bases between the two ends. The CDR3 extends over 14 amino acids. Germline loops: CDR1 SGHTA, CDR2 FQGNSA. As DNA, the CDR3 is TGTGCCAGCAGCTTAGCAGGGATGTGGGAAAAACTGTTTTTT. Translation: CASSLAGMWEKLFF.

The chain joins TRBV18 to TRBJ1-2; D gene ambiguous. Per the germline V gene, CDR1 is KGHSH and CDR2 is LQKENI. CDR3 size: 18 residues. The ends were cut back, 0 bases at V and 0 bases at J, with 17 bases in the middle. This CDR3 reads CASSPPGSTLTTNYGYTF. In DNA form, the CDR3 reads TGTGCCAGCTCACCACCGGGCAGCACCTTGACTACTAACTATGGCTACACCTTC. Together with reference TRBV18 and TRBJ1-2, the CDR3 gives the full variable domain: NAGVMQNPRHLVRRRGQEARLRCSPMKGHSHVYWYRQLPEEGLKFMVYLQKENIIDESGMPKERFSAEFPKEGPSILRIQQVVRGDSAAYFCASSPPGSTLTTNYGYTFGSGTRLTVV.

This clonotype has ten or more counts. The chain combines TRBV18 with TRBJ2-5; D perhaps matches TRBD1 (6 bases). V shed 2 bases and J shed 2 bases, with 9 bases lying between them. The CDR3 extends over 14 amino acids. Per the germline V gene, CDR1 is KGHSH and CDR2 is LQKENI. The CDR3 here is CASSPWTAQETQYF. The DNA for the CDR3 is TGTGCCAGCTCACCATGGACAGCACAAGAGACCCAGTACTTC.

This clonotype appeared many times. This rearrangement joins TRBV6-2 or TRBV6-3 to TRBJ2-3; 9 bases line up with TRBD2. The CDR3 extends over 17 amino acids. The V and J ends lost 5 bases and 0 bases, in that order; junction bases with no gene match: 9. Germline values: CDR1 MNHEY, CDR2 SVGEGT. CDR3 loop: CASSGLLAGMSTDTQYF. The CDR3 DNA follows: TGTGCCAGCAGTGGACTCCTAGCGGGGATGAGCACAGATACGCAGTATTTT.

This clonotype appeared a few times. The rearrangement links TRBV7-9 to TRBJ2-3, with D tentatively TRBD1 or TRBD2 (5 bases each). From germline, CDR1 is SEHNR and CDR2 FQNEAQ (reference sequence). The CDR3 extends over 14 amino acids. V lost 6 bases and J lost 6, with 16 bases in between. CDR3 protein: CASRKRQGWDTQYF. The CDR3 DNA reads TGTGCCAGCAGGAAGCGGCAGGGATGGGATACGCAGTATTTT.

This clonotype showed up just a few times. The chain carries TRBV19 and TRBJ1-1; possibly TRBD1 for D (5 bases). CDR1 is LNHDA and CDR2 is SQIVND in the germline V gene (reference sequence). This CDR3 is 14 amino acids long. V lost 6 bases and J lost 5, with 16 bases in between. The CDR3 region has the DNA TGTGCCAGTAGCCACACTTCGGGGGGAACTGAAGCTTTCTTT. Translated: CASSHTSGGTEAFF.

This clonotype occurred a few times. The J gene is TRBJ1-4, the V gene TRBV20-1; 9 nucleotides align to TRBD1. J gave up 2 bases and V 3 bases, and 1 base lay outside the gene matches. The CDR3 length is 14 residues. Germline-derived CDR1 and CDR2 are DFQATT and SNEGSKA (reference sequence). The CDR3 sequence: CSARGTGTNEKLFF. The CDR3 nucleotides are TGCAGTGCTAGGGGGACAGGGACTAATGAAAAACTGTTTTTT.

This clonotype has a count of ten or more. The V call is TRBV2, the J call TRBJ1-6; possible D gene TRBD1, 5 bases. Trimming pared 4 bases from V and 10 bases from J, leaving 14 bases between. Germline CDR1 and CDR2: SNHLY and FYNNEI. This CDR3 is 14 amino acids long. The CDR3 protein is CASSAAGVRSPLHF. CDR3 bases: TGTGCCAGCAGTGCGGCGGGGGTGAGGTCACCCCTCCACTTT.